This TCR beta chain was retrieved from a study of blood T cell repertoires in COVID-19. Across the study: Sample material is recorded as cDNA or gDNA derived from T cells, B-cell-depleted T cells, or PBMCs.

The repertoire was sequenced with immunoSEQ multiplex PCR; TCRdb's copy has only in-frame clones and lacks some. The table shows 130,000 or so clones, with about four fifths occurring only once. This CDR3 spans 14 amino acids. Germline V gives CDR1 MDHEN, CDR2 SYDVKM. V lost 7 bases and J 3 bases, leaving 15 bases between the germline ends. Input material: peripheral blood. The TCR comes from a human donor in a cohort sampled during active COVID-19. The chain recombines TRBV28 with TRBJ1-1, with a possible D match to TRBD1 (6 bases). Here the CDR3 reads CASKRGRGDTEAFF. Written as DNA, the CDR3 is TGTGCCAGCAAGCGGGGGCGGGGCGACACTGAAGCTTTCTTT.